The present entry profiles one T cell receptor (beta chain) with its context. Antigen unknown. The data belong to a study of T cells in Graves' hyperthyroidism and ophthalmopathy. Study findings and constraints: Ophthalmopathy was separated from stable hyperthyroidism by a 13 V-J model. Before onset, ophthalmopathy was predicted by the model a median roughly 6.8 months earlier.

Uncontrolled infection, other autoimmune disease, pregnancy or lactation disqualified patients from enrolment. The source material, RNA transcripts, was used to amplify TCR beta CDR3 regions. The TCR CDR3 was amplified in a first-round RT-PCR using the HTBI primer set. TCRdb processed the multiplex PCR reads anew with MiXCR; each CDR3 protein has one entry. Seen here are about 500,000 distinct CDR3 sequences, over 15% observed once, and the top ten hold roughly 18%. Looked up from germline, CDR1 is GTSNPN and CDR2 is SVGIG (reference sequence). CDR3 length: 13 amino acids. Deletions cut 8 bases from V and 0 bases from J, with 11 bases between.

The origin of this receptor is a woman between 18 and 29 years old with Graves' hyperthyroidism. Source material: blood. V is TRBV30 and J is TRBJ2-1; a weak D match, TRBD1 (5 bases). The CDR3 DNA sequence: TGTGCCGGGGCCTTGGGCTCCTACAATGAGCAGTTCTTC. Protein: CAGALGSYNEQFF.